This T cell receptor beta chain was obtained from a study of T cell repertoires in cytomegalovirus infection. Study background: HLA-C-restricted CMV epitopes, recently identified, and well-studied HLA-B-restricted ones were used by the study. Indications came from public TCR beta signatures; they pointed to CMV infection and to a matching HLA type.

TCRdb fed the reads into MiXCR, producing one record per CDR3 protein. The sample carries hundreds of thousands of distinct CDR3 sequences, approximately 31% recorded once. Trimming cost V 6 bases and J 0 bases; bases outside gene matches: 4. The CDR3 has 15 residues. CDR1 and CDR2 (germline): MNHEY, SMNVEV (reference sequence). Study results and limitations: Using cumulative public TCR beta family frequency, the authors identified those who carried CMV together with the relevant HLA. Clonotypes of TCR beta that were HLA-C-restricted and CMV-specific dominated the ex vivo response.

To note about this clonotype: Its matching antigen is unknown.

This TCR was recovered from a human donor in good health (CMV status not recorded). Some clones in this sample may be carry-over from other donors' samples. The chain recombines TRBV27 with TRBJ1-4, with 7 bases lining up with TRBD1. The sequencing here drew on cultured CD8+ T cells from PBMCs, taken from culture after CMV antigen stimulation. The CDR3: CASSGTVATNEKLFF. The CDR3 DNA is TGTGCCAGCAGCGGGACAGTTGCAACTAATGAAAAACTGTTTTTT.